The 18 T cell receptor beta chains reported below all come from one sample, sequenced in a study of post-analysis software for immune sequencing data. cDNA libraries of TCR beta carried unique molecular identifiers. TCRdb used MiXCR to reprocess the PCR reads, holding one entry per CDR3 protein. The repertoire holds under 200,000 distinct CDR3 sequences, roughly 40% seen once, with about 26% in the top ten. Sequenced here: blood, sampled after autologous hematopoietic stem cell transplantation. These receptors were obtained from a girl under 18 with multiple sclerosis.

The rearrangement links TRBV20-1 to TRBJ2-3; 12 bases are a match to TRBD2. V shed 2 bases and J 6 bases; nucleotides not matched to a gene: 9. The CDR3 totals 16 residues. The germline CDR1 and CDR2 sequences are DFQATT and SNEGSKA (reference sequence). The CDR3 coding sequence is TGCAGTGCTAGATCCGGGCTAGCGGGAGGGAGGGATACGCAGTATTTT. It encodes CSARSGLAGGRDTQYF.

J is TRBJ2-5 and V is TRBV4-1; D uncertain. The J call may be incorrect, as the DNA end agrees better with TRBJ2-7. The germline gives CDR1 MGHRA, CDR2 YSYEKL. The CDR3 sequence is 16 residues long. Here the CDR3 reads CASSQGYTLFPYEQYF. In DNA form, the CDR3 reads TGCGCCAGCAGCCAAGGATATACTCTTTTCCCCTACGAGCAGTACTTC.

CDR3 loop: CASSLGGGRSYNEQFF. As DNA, the CDR3 is TGTGCCAGCAGCTTAGGGGGCGGGCGGAGCTACAATGAGCAGTTCTTC. The chain uses TRBV7-6 and TRBJ2-1; D possibly matches TRBD1 or TRBD2 (5 bases each). Per germline, CDR1 SGHVS and CDR2 FNYEAQ. The CDR3 covers 16 residues. Trimming removed 1 base at V and 3 bases at J, with 13 bases between.

This clonotype was seen more than once but under ten times. The rearrangement uses TRBV5-1 and TRBJ1-2, with D uncertain. Trimming pared 6 bases from V and 2 bases from J, leaving 11 bases between. There are 13 residues in the CDR3. Germline assignment: CDR1 SGHRS and CDR2 YFSETQ. DNA of the CDR3: TGCGCCAGCACTGACACGCCGAACTATGGCTACACCTTC. This codes for CASTDTPNYGYTF. Full variable domain (outside the CDR3, taken from reference TRBV5-1 and TRBJ1-2): KAGVTQTPRYLIKTRGQQVTLSCSPISGHRSVSWYQQTPGQGLQFLFEYFSETQRNKGNFPGRFSGRQFSNSRSEMNVSTLELGDSALYLCASTDTPNYGYTFGSGTRLTVV.

The V gene is TRBV7-3, the J gene TRBJ2-1, with D hard to call. Germline lookup yields CDR1 SGHTA and CDR2 FQGTGA. This CDR3 has 13 residues. The V end lost 2 bases, the J end lost 12 bases, and 14 bases lay between the germline ends. The DNA for the CDR3 is TGTGCCAGCAGCTTAGGAACCTCTCAATTGCAGTTCTTC. Its protein product is CASSLGTSQLQFF.

This clonotype was detected only a few times. The chain is built from TRBV29-1 and TRBJ1-1; 7 bases agree with TRBD1. Germline V gene sequence: CDR1 SQVTM, CDR2 ANQGSEA. Trimming removed 7 bases from V and 3 bases from J; junction bases left unmatched: 5. This CDR3 contains 12 residues. The CDR3 DNA follows: TGCAGCGCTGTCACAGGGGACACTGAAGCTTTCTTT. Translating gives CSAVTGDTEAFF.

V is TRBV12-3 or TRBV12-4 and J is TRBJ2-2; 9 positions match TRBD2. The CDR3 loop spans 15 amino acids. V lost 3 bases, J lost 1 base, and 0 bases stayed unmatched. CDR3 DNA: TGTGCCAGCAGTTTTAGCGGGAGGAACACCGGGGAGCTGTTTTTT. Its translation: CASSFSGRNTGELFF.

This clonotype was counted once. The gene calls are TRBV20-1 and TRBJ2-3; weak D call: TRBD1 (5 bases). This CDR3 region has 12 residues. CDR1 and CDR2 (germline): DFQATT, SNEGSKA (reference sequence). Deletions cut 6 bases from V and 1 base from J, with 8 bases between. The CDR3 reads CSAQGGTDTQYF. DNA for the CDR3: TGCAGTGCCCAGGGTGGCACAGATACGCAGTATTTT.

The V gene is TRBV12-3 or TRBV12-4, the J gene TRBJ1-3; D is perhaps TRBD1 (5 bases). This CDR3 has 14 amino acids. V lost 3 bases, J lost 2 bases, and 8 bases lay in between. CDR3 nucleotides: TGTGCCAGCAGTTTTGGGGGGGCTGGAAACACCATATATTTT. This gives the protein CASSFGGAGNTIYF.

This sequence joins TRBV3-1 and TRBJ2-7; D gene unclear. V was trimmed by 3 bases and J by 5 bases, leaving 11 bases between them. This CDR3 spans 13 amino acids. Germline V gives CDR1 LGHDT, CDR2 YNNKEL (reference sequence). CDR3 coding DNA: TGTGCCAGCAGCCACACTGGACCCCACGAGCAGTACTTC. Its translation is CASSHTGPHEQYF.

This clonotype was seen many times. V is TRBV27 and J is TRBJ2-7; D possibly corresponds to TRBD1 (5 bases). Germline V gene lookup returns CDR1 MNHEY and CDR2 SMNVEV (reference sequence). The CDR3 consists of 14 residues. V was trimmed by 5 bases and J by 2 bases, leaving 13 bases between them. In DNA form, the CDR3 reads TGTGCCAGCAGTGGAAGGGGTTTCACCTACGAGCAGTACTTC. Amino acid sequence: CASSGRGFTYEQYF.

The chain combines TRBV12-3 or TRBV12-4 with TRBJ2-4; D not resolved. The assigned J gene may be wrong: the sequence end matches TRBJ2-7 better. The CDR3 contains 12 residues. Written as DNA, the CDR3 is TGTGCCAGCAGTTTCTCACGTTACGAGCAGTACTTC. It specifies CASSFSRYEQYF.

This clonotype appeared a few times. A read error may be the cause here, since a much bigger clone is one base away. J is TRBJ1-2 and V is TRBV10-3; no clear D gene. The length of the CDR3 is 13 residues. Trimming left V 6 bases short and J 0 bases short, with 8 bases between. Germline CDR1 ENHRY, CDR2 SYGVKD. The CDR3 DNA reads as TGTGCCATCAGGGAGGAGGCTAACTATGGCTACACCTTC. Amino acids: CAIREEANYGYTF.

Comment on this clonotype: A much larger clone sits a single nucleotide away, making a read error possible. This rearrangement joins TRBV20-1 to TRBJ2-7; 8 bases fit TRBD2. Germline V gene sequence: CDR1 DFQATT, CDR2 SNEGSKA (reference sequence). This CDR3 region has 15 residues. V shed 6 bases, J shed 3 bases, and the junction held 13 bases outside the gene matches. DNA of the CDR3: TGCAGTGCCGGAGACGTAGCGGGACTTCGCTACGAGCAGTACTTC. Translated: CSAGDVAGLRYEQYF.

The rearrangement uses TRBV29-1 and TRBJ2-1; D may correspond to TRBD1 or TRBD2 (5 bases each). TRBJ2-7 explains the end of the DNA better; the J call may be wrong. Germline V gives CDR1 SQVTM, CDR2 ANQGSEA. The CDR3 covers 12 residues. CDR3 bases: TGCAGCGTTGAGGGGGACCCCTACGAGCAGTACTTC. It codes for CSVEGDPYEQYF.

The chain joins TRBV4-1 to TRBJ2-5; D possibly corresponds to TRBD1 (6 bases). CDR3 length: 15 amino acids. The V end lost 3 bases, the J end lost 1 base, and 12 bases lay between the germline ends. The germline CDR1 and CDR2 sequences are MGHRA and YSYEKL. The CDR3 spells CASSHPTGPQETQYF. The CDR3, as DNA: TGCGCCAGCAGCCATCCCACAGGGCCCCAAGAGACCCAGTACTTC.

J is TRBJ2-5 and V is TRBV5-1, with D hard to call. V lost 4 bases and J 4 bases, leaving 5 bases between the germline ends. CDR3 length: 11 residues. Germline CDR1 reads SGHRS; CDR2 reads YFSETQ. The CDR3 loop reads CASSPPETQYF. For the CDR3, the DNA is TGCGCCAGCAGCCCCCCAGAGACCCAGTACTTC.

This clonotype was detected a few times. This chain joins TRBV7-2 and TRBJ2-3, with TRBD2 matching 11 bases. Trimming took 5 bases from V and 6 from J; bases not matched to a gene: 10. The CDR3 spans 16 residues. Germline V gives CDR1 SGHTA, CDR2 FQGNSA. The CDR3 region has the DNA TGTGCCAGCAGCATGACTAGCGGGATACGGCTGGATACGCAGTATTTT. Encoded protein: CASSMTSGIRLDTQYF.